This T cell receptor beta chain was obtained from a study of blood T cell repertoires in COVID-19. Study at large: T cells, B-cell-depleted T cells, or PBMCs provided the cDNA or gDNA that served as material.

Original methodology: Reference gene primer amplification in the assay estimated nucleated cell counts. Produced via immunoSEQ multiplex PCR; TCRdb's table is partial and in-frame only. V and J calls and clone size are as listed in that table; D and trimming were resolved from the DNA. The sample shows 150,000 to 200,000 clones, roughly 89% of them seen only once. V lost 1 base and J lost 0; bases outside the gene matches: 4. CDR1 and CDR2 (germline): SGHTA, FQGNSA. The CDR3 is 16 amino acids. Seattle patients were enrolled during active infection and followed longitudinally. The chain couples TRBV7-2 to TRBJ1-1, with 8 positions matching TRBD1. The clonotype originates from a woman aged 65 to 85 with COVID-19, enrolled during active disease. The sample consisted of peripheral blood. CDR3 loop: CASSLGGQGMNTEAFF. CDR3 nucleotides: TGTGCCAGCAGCTTAGGAGGACAGGGTATGAACACTGAAGCTTTCTTT.